Listed below are T cell receptor beta chains from one sample, sequenced in a study of T cell repertoires in cytomegalovirus infection. No antigens are known for them. TCRdb re-analysed the reads in MiXCR, keeping a single row per CDR3 protein. The sample contains 350,000 to 400,000 distinct CDR3 sequences, approximately 35% of which appear only once. The sample was cultured PBMCs, taken from culture after CMV antigen stimulation. The receptor set was obtained from a human donor in good health (CMV status not recorded). Some clones in this sample may be carry-over from other donors' samples. The CDR3 runs from the conserved cysteine through the conserved F or W. A D gene is named only where the DNA matches it firmly. Clone size is given for some rows only: seen once, a few or many times, or a class if the clone is expanded.

v_gene,d_gene,abundance,j_gene,CDR3aa,CDR3nt
TRBV6-1,-,-,TRBJ1-1,CASRPTREAFF,TGTGCCAGCAGGCCAACAAGGGAAGCTTTCTTT
TRBV19,TRBD2,-,TRBJ2-7,CASTPSGGYEQYF,TGTGCCAGTACCCCGTCGGGGGGTTACGAGCAGTACTTC
TRBV14,TRBD1,-,TRBJ1-5,CASSQNRGQPQHF,TGTGCCAGCAGCCAAAACAGGGGACAGCCCCAGCATTTT
TRBV7-2,TRBD1,many,TRBJ2-7,CASSPNSGTGAYEQYF,TGTGCCAGCAGTCCCAACTCCGGGACAGGGGCCTACGAGCAGTACTTC
TRBV19,-,few,TRBJ1-2,CASSIPSTVSPTF,TGTGCCAGTAGTATCCCCTCGACAGTGTCACCCACCTTC
TRBV20-1,TRBD2,-,TRBJ2-1,CSARDPPGGPYNEQFF,TGCAGTGCTAGAGATCCTCCGGGAGGGCCCTACAATGAGCAGTTCTTC
TRBV6-1,TRBD1,few,TRBJ1-1,CASSVTGVNTEAFF,TGTGCCAGCAGTGTAACAGGGGTTAACACTGAAGCTTTCTTT
TRBV7-9,-,few,TRBJ1-1,CASSSRLEAFF,TGTGCCAGCAGCTCTAGGTTGGAGGCTTTCTTT
TRBV5-3,-,-,TRBJ1-6,CASSSLGRGNSPLHF,TGTGCCAGCAGCTCCCTTGGCAGGGGAAATTCACCCCTCCACTTT
TRBV7-9,TRBD1,-,TRBJ1-1,CASSGTVVEAFF,TGTGCCAGCAGCGGGACAGTCGTTGAAGCTTTCTTT
TRBV19,-,few,TRBJ2-3,CASSIGRQSTDTQYF,TGTGCCAGTAGTATTGGGCGACAGTCAACAGATACGCAGTATTTT
TRBV5-3,TRBD1,few,TRBJ2-7,CASSLPPRQGRGREQYF,TGTGCCAGCAGCTTGCCCCCACGACAGGGAAGGGGTCGCGAGCAGTACTTC
TRBV6-5,-,-,TRBJ2-7,CASSYSGISEQYF,TGTGCCAGCAGTTACTCAGGTATCTCCGAGCAGTACTTC
TRBV7-2,-,many,TRBJ1-2,CASSNIQLHYGYTF,TGTGCCAGCAGCAATATTCAGCTGCACTATGGCTACACCTTC
TRBV5-4,-,-,TRBJ1-1,CASSLVGKPHTEAFF,TGTGCCAGCAGCTTGGTGGGCAAACCTCACACTGAAGCTTTCTTT
TRBV29-1,TRBD1,-,TRBJ2-5,CSVVGSGTAQETQYF,TGCAGCGTCGTAGGATCCGGGACAGCTCAAGAGACCCAGTACTTC
TRBV20-1,TRBD2,-,TRBJ2-1,CSARLISSGGFYNEQFF,TGCAGTGCTAGGCTTATTTCTAGCGGGGGCTTCTACAATGAGCAGTTCTTC
TRBV2,-,-,TRBJ2-1,CASSLSGGQFF,TGTGCCAGCAGCCTTTCCGGGGGGCAGTTCTTC
TRBV4-1,-,-,TRBJ1-2,CASSQETGGGNYGYTF,TGCGCCAGCAGCCAAGAGACAGGAGGAGGGAACTATGGCTACACCTTC
TRBV10-3,TRBD2,many,TRBJ2-5,CAISERLAGETQYF,TGTGCCATCAGTGAACGGCTAGCGGGAGAGACCCAGTACTTC
TRBV6-1,TRBD1,-,TRBJ2-1,CASSEWQGANEQFF,TGTGCCAGCAGTGAATGGCAGGGGGCCAATGAGCAGTTCTTC
TRBV20-1,-,many,TRBJ2-7,CSARGRRDYEQYF,TGCAGTGCTAGAGGACGTAGGGACTACGAGCAGTACTTC
TRBV11-2,TRBD2,-,TRBJ2-1,CASSTRTSGEGNEQFF,TGTGCCAGCAGCACCCGGACTAGCGGGGAGGGGAATGAGCAGTTCTTC